The entry below describes one TCR beta chain. This CDR3 comprises 11 residues. The germline V and J ends were trimmed by 10 bases and 7 bases, with 13 bases remaining between them. These data are taken from a study of blood T cells in healthy people across ages. Together with a sample-barcoded 5' primer, a J-beta primer mix was included in a second PCR lasting roughly 7 to 11 cycles. TCRdb fed the 5' RACE reads into MiXCR, producing one record per CDR3 protein. This table holds approximately 670,000 distinct CDR3 sequences, roughly 43% found once. The chain links TRBV12-3 or TRBV12-4 to TRBJ1-2; no definite D call. The receptor was derived from a man older than 75 in good health. Material: blood. CDR3 residues: CAINRLGGYTF. The CDR3 DNA is TGTGCCATAAATCGGTTGGGTGGCTACACCTTC.